The rows below give T cell receptor beta chains drawn from one sample of a study of persistence of HIV-infected CD4 T cells. Their recognized antigens are unknown. The protocol was immunoSEQ multiplex PCR, while the TCRdb copy is restricted to in-frame clones and leaves out a portion. This sample has 30,000 to 45,000 clones; more than 75% occur once, and the top ten carry 0.9% to 1%. Here the sequenced sample was cultured CD4+ T cells from PBMCs, taken from a patient who received antiretroviral therapy. These receptors were collected from an adult with HIV. The donor label of this sample is uncertain. Each CDR3 is given with its conserved first and last residue. Fields, in order: CDR3 protein, CDR3 DNA, D gene, clone size, V gene, J gene. A D gene is named only where the DNA matches it firmly. Rows give clone size only sometimes, using once, few, many, or a class for an expanded clone.

CDR3aa: CASSLRQGNTGELFF
CDR3nt: TGCGCCAGCAGCTTAAGACAGGGGAACACCGGGGAGCTGTTTTTT
d_gene: TRBD1
abundance: NA
v_gene: TRBV5-1
j_gene: TRBJ2-2

CDR3aa: CASSATGRNTEAFF
CDR3nt: TGTGCCAGCAGTGCTACGGGGAGGAACACTGAAGCTTTCTTT
d_gene: NA
abundance: NA
v_gene: TRBV25-1
j_gene: TRBJ1-1

CDR3aa: CASRQVSQQETQYF
CDR3nt: TGTGCCAGCAGGCAGGTGTCACAACAAGAGACCCAGTACTTC
d_gene: NA
abundance: NA
v_gene: TRBV25-1
j_gene: TRBJ2-5

CDR3aa: CATSDRGQGATTGELFF
CDR3nt: TGTGCCACCAGTGACCGCGGACAGGGGGCGACCACCGGGGAGCTGTTTTTT
d_gene: TRBD1
abundance: NA
v_gene: TRBV24-1
j_gene: TRBJ2-2

CDR3aa: CASSSGTELQRPQHF
CDR3nt: TGTGCCAGTAGTTCCGGGACAGAACTCCAACGGCCCCAGCATTTT
d_gene: TRBD1
abundance: NA
v_gene: TRBV19
j_gene: TRBJ1-5

CDR3aa: CASSAAGANSPLHF
CDR3nt: TGCGCCAGCAGCGCAGCAGGGGCGAATTCACCCCTCCACTTT
d_gene: NA
abundance: NA
v_gene: TRBV5-1
j_gene: TRBJ1-6

CDR3aa: CASIRQGEMKLFF
CDR3nt: TGTGCCAGCATAAGGCAGGGGGAGATGAAACTGTTTTTT
d_gene: TRBD1
abundance: NA
v_gene: TRBV6-5
j_gene: TRBJ1-4

CDR3aa: CATLGQEDFFNYGYTF
CDR3nt: TGTGCCACCCTGGGGCAGGAGGATTTCTTCAACTATGGCTACACCTTC
d_gene: NA
abundance: NA
v_gene: TRBV21-1
j_gene: TRBJ1-2

CDR3aa: CASSESGTWPQHF
CDR3nt: TGCGCCAGCAGTGAGTCCGGGACTTGGCCCCAGCATTTT
d_gene: NA
abundance: NA
v_gene: TRBV10-1
j_gene: TRBJ1-5

CDR3aa: CASSPSSRRGDTDTQYF
CDR3nt: TGTGCCAGCTCACCGAGCTCCCGGCGGGGGGATACAGATACGCAGTATTTT
d_gene: TRBD2
abundance: once
v_gene: TRBV18
j_gene: TRBJ2-3

CDR3aa: CASSPGGTRNTGELFF
CDR3nt: TGTGCCAGTAGTCCCGGCGGGACTAGGAACACCGGGGAGCTGTTTTTT
d_gene: TRBD2
abundance: NA
v_gene: TRBV19
j_gene: TRBJ2-2

CDR3aa: CASSLSGSYTGELFF
CDR3nt: TGTGCCAGCAGCTTATCCGGGTCTTACACCGGGGAGCTGTTTTTT
d_gene: NA
abundance: NA
v_gene: TRBV7-8
j_gene: TRBJ2-2

CDR3aa: CASSAGQGRSGANVLTF
CDR3nt: TGTGCCAGCAGCGCCGGACAGGGGCGGTCTGGGGCCAACGTCCTGACTTTC
d_gene: TRBD1
abundance: NA
v_gene: TRBV7-8
j_gene: TRBJ2-6

CDR3aa: CATSAGGPKDTQYF
CDR3nt: TGTGCCACCTCGGCGGGGGGGCCGAAAGATACGCAGTATTTT
d_gene: TRBD2
abundance: NA
v_gene: TRBV19
j_gene: TRBJ2-3

CDR3aa: CASSFRKQDGELFF
CDR3nt: TGCGCCAGCAGCTTCAGGAAGCAGGACGGGGAGCTGTTTTTT
d_gene: NA
abundance: NA
v_gene: TRBV5-1
j_gene: TRBJ2-2

CDR3aa: CASSQNREGPLHF
CDR3nt: TGTGCCAGCAGCCAAAACCGGGAAGGACCTCTCCACTTT
d_gene: NA
abundance: NA
v_gene: TRBV3-1/TRBV3-2
j_gene: TRBJ1-6

CDR3aa: CSVFKDRGIVGYTF
CDR3nt: TGCAGCGTTTTCAAGGACAGGGGTATTGTCGGCTACACCTTC
d_gene: TRBD1
abundance: NA
v_gene: TRBV29-1
j_gene: TRBJ1-2

CDR3aa: CASSEVGGENSPLHF
CDR3nt: TGTGCCAGCAGTGAAGTGGGGGGGGAAAATTCACCCCTCCACTTT
d_gene: NA
abundance: NA
v_gene: TRBV6-1
j_gene: TRBJ1-6

CDR3aa: CASSRPGQGDSPLHF
CDR3nt: TGTGCCAGCAGTAGACCGGGACAGGGTGATTCACCCCTCCACTTT
d_gene: TRBD1
abundance: NA
v_gene: TRBV6-5
j_gene: TRBJ1-6

CDR3aa: CASHPGGTVTYEQYF
CDR3nt: TGTGCCAGCCACCCCGGGGGGACAGTTACCTACGAGCAGTACTTC
d_gene: NA
abundance: NA
v_gene: TRBV2
j_gene: TRBJ2-7

CDR3aa: CASRDSHGSDTQYF
CDR3nt: TGCGCCAGCAGGGACTCCCATGGGTCAGATACGCAGTATTTT
d_gene: NA
abundance: few
v_gene: TRBV5-1
j_gene: TRBJ2-3

CDR3aa: CATRRRGYATGELFF
CDR3nt: TGTGCCACAAGGAGGAGGGGTTATGCCACCGGGGAGCTGTTTTTT
d_gene: NA
abundance: NA
v_gene: TRBV6-5
j_gene: TRBJ2-2

CDR3aa: CASSIGQRTDTQYF
CDR3nt: TGTGCCAGTAGTATAGGACAGCGCACAGATACGCAGTATTTT
d_gene: NA
abundance: NA
v_gene: TRBV19
j_gene: TRBJ2-3

CDR3aa: CASSLEATGAGYGYTF
CDR3nt: TGTGCCAGCAGCTTAGAGGCCACGGGGGCAGGCTATGGCTACACCTTC
d_gene: NA
abundance: few
v_gene: TRBV7-9
j_gene: TRBJ1-2

CDR3aa: CASSGQGSNQPQHF
CDR3nt: TGTGCCAGCAGTGGACAGGGTAGCAATCAGCCCCAGCATTTT
d_gene: TRBD1
abundance: few
v_gene: TRBV2
j_gene: TRBJ1-5

CDR3aa: CASSFPRGGTSYNEQFF
CDR3nt: TGCGCCAGCAGCTTCCCGCGCGGGGGGACTTCCTACAATGAGCAGTTCTTC
d_gene: TRBD2
abundance: NA
v_gene: TRBV5-1
j_gene: TRBJ2-1

CDR3aa: CASSQDPRWHNEQFF
CDR3nt: TGTGCCAGCAGCCAAGACCCCAGGTGGCACAATGAGCAGTTCTTC
d_gene: NA
abundance: once
v_gene: TRBV14
j_gene: TRBJ2-1

CDR3aa: CSATGPGLNTEAFF
CDR3nt: TGCAGCGCAACAGGTCCGGGATTGAACACTGAAGCTTTCTTT
d_gene: NA
abundance: NA
v_gene: TRBV29-1
j_gene: TRBJ1-1

CDR3aa: CATSTGRSTDTQYF
CDR3nt: TGTGCCACCTCTACAGGGAGAAGCACAGATACGCAGTATTTT
d_gene: NA
abundance: NA
v_gene: TRBV19
j_gene: TRBJ2-3

CDR3aa: CASRVVGDGNTEAFF
CDR3nt: TGTGCCAGCAGAGTTGTGGGGGACGGGAACACTGAAGCTTTCTTT
d_gene: NA
abundance: NA
v_gene: TRBV5-5
j_gene: TRBJ1-1

CDR3aa: CAWRFPGAGQPQHF
CDR3nt: TGTGCCTGGAGGTTTCCAGGGGCGGGTCAGCCCCAGCATTTT
d_gene: NA
abundance: NA
v_gene: TRBV30
j_gene: TRBJ1-5

CDR3aa: CASSLAGGGTEAFF
CDR3nt: TGTGCCAGCAGCTTAGCGGGTGGGGGGACTGAAGCTTTCTTT
d_gene: NA
abundance: NA
v_gene: TRBV7-6
j_gene: TRBJ1-1

CDR3aa: CATTRGGGTGELFF
CDR3nt: TGTGCCACCACACGGGGCGGGGGAACCGGGGAGCTGTTTTTT
d_gene: TRBD2
abundance: NA
v_gene: TRBV24-1
j_gene: TRBJ2-2

CDR3aa: CASSEALGGTEAFF
CDR3nt: TGTGCCAGCAGTGAAGCGCTTGGGGGGACTGAAGCTTTCTTT
d_gene: NA
abundance: NA
v_gene: TRBV2
j_gene: TRBJ1-1

CDR3aa: CASSPRQTYNEQFF
CDR3nt: TGTGCCAGCAGCCCCCGGCAGACATACAATGAGCAGTTCTTC
d_gene: NA
abundance: once
v_gene: TRBV13
j_gene: TRBJ2-1

CDR3aa: CASSLDQGAWSTDTQYF
CDR3nt: TGTGCCAGCAGCTTGGACCAGGGGGCGTGGAGCACAGATACGCAGTATTTT
d_gene: TRBD1
abundance: NA
v_gene: TRBV7-2
j_gene: TRBJ2-3

CDR3aa: CASSPGGLDYGYTF
CDR3nt: TGTGCCAGCAGCCCAGGAGGCCTGGACTATGGCTACACCTTC
d_gene: NA
abundance: few
v_gene: TRBV7-9
j_gene: TRBJ1-2

CDR3aa: CASSFRGGMNTEAFF
CDR3nt: TGTGCCAGCAGCTTCAGGGGGGGTATGAACACTGAAGCTTTCTTT
d_gene: TRBD1
abundance: NA
v_gene: TRBV7-9
j_gene: TRBJ1-1

CDR3aa: CASSPQGIKGQPQHF
CDR3nt: TGTGCCAGTAGCCCCCAGGGGATCAAGGGTCAGCCCCAGCATTTT
d_gene: NA
abundance: once
v_gene: TRBV19
j_gene: TRBJ1-5

CDR3aa: CASSSGGGSPLHF
CDR3nt: TGTGCCAGCAGTAGCGGAGGGGGATCACCCCTCCACTTT
d_gene: NA
abundance: NA
v_gene: TRBV25-1
j_gene: TRBJ1-6

CDR3aa: CASSTDRGIRNTGELFF
CDR3nt: TGTGCCAGTAGTACGGACAGGGGGATCAGGAACACCGGGGAGCTGTTTTTT
d_gene: TRBD1
abundance: NA
v_gene: TRBV19
j_gene: TRBJ2-2

CDR3aa: CATSWGAQANYGYTF
CDR3nt: TGTGCCACCAGTTGGGGGGCCCAAGCTAACTATGGCTACACCTTC
d_gene: NA
abundance: NA
v_gene: TRBV6-5
j_gene: TRBJ1-2

CDR3aa: CASSQDRTESSYNEQFF
CDR3nt: TGCGCCAGCAGCCAAGATCGGACCGAGAGCTCCTACAATGAGCAGTTCTTC
d_gene: NA
abundance: NA
v_gene: TRBV4-1
j_gene: TRBJ2-1

CDR3aa: CASSPDRKEQPQHF
CDR3nt: TGTGCCAGCTCTCCTGACAGGAAAGAACAGCCCCAGCATTTT
d_gene: NA
abundance: NA
v_gene: TRBV18
j_gene: TRBJ1-5

CDR3aa: CASSVELVPYEQYF
CDR3nt: TGTGCCAGCAGCGTAGAACTAGTTCCCTACGAGCAGTACTTC
d_gene: NA
abundance: NA
v_gene: TRBV9
j_gene: TRBJ2-7

CDR3aa: CASSLTGQSRHEDMNTEAFF
CDR3nt: TGCGCCAGCAGCTTGACAGGGCAGAGTCGGCACGAAGATATGAACACTGAAGCTTTCTTT
d_gene: NA
abundance: NA
v_gene: TRBV5-1
j_gene: TRBJ1-1

CDR3aa: CASSDLDRGNQPQHF
CDR3nt: TGTGCCAGCAGTGACCTGGACAGGGGAAATCAGCCCCAGCATTTT
d_gene: TRBD1
abundance: NA
v_gene: TRBV2
j_gene: TRBJ1-5